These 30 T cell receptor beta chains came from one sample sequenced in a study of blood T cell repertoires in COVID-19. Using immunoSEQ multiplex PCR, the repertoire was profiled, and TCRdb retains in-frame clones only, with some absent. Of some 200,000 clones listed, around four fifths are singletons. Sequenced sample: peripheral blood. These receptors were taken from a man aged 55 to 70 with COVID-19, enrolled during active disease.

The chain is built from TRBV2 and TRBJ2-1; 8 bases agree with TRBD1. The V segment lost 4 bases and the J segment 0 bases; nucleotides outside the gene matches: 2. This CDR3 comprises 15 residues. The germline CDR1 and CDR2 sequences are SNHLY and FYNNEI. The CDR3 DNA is TGTGCCAGCAGTGGGGACAGGTTCTCCTACAATGAGCAGTTCTTC. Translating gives CASSGDRFSYNEQFF.

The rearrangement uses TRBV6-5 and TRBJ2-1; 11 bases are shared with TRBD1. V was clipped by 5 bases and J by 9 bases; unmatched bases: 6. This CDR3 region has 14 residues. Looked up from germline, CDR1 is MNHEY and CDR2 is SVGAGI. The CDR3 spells CASSIRTGGSEQFF. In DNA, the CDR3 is TGTGCCAGCAGTATCCGGACAGGGGGCAGTGAGCAGTTCTTC.

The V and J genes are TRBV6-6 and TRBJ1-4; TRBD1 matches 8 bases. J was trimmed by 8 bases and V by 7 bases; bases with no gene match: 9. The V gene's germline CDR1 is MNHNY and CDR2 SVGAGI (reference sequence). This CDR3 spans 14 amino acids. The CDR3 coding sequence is TGTGCCAGCATGCTGACAGGGGCGTCCGAAAAACTGTTTTTT. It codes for CASMLTGASEKLFF.

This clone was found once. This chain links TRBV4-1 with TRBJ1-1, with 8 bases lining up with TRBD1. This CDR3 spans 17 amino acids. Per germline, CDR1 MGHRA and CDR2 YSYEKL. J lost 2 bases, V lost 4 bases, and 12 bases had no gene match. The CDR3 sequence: CASSPFGQGRRNTEAFF. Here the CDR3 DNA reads TGCGCCAGCAGCCCCTTTGGACAGGGAAGAAGAAACACTGAAGCTTTCTTT.

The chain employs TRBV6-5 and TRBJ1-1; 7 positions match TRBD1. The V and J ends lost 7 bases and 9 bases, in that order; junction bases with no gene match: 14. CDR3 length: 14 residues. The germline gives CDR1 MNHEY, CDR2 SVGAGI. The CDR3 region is CASNPHNNRGKAFF. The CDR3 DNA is TGTGCCAGCAACCCCCACAACAACAGGGGTAAAGCTTTCTTT.

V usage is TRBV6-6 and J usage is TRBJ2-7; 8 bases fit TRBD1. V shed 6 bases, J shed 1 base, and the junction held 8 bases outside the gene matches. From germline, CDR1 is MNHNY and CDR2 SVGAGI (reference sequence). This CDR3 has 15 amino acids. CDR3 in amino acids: CASSHGQGGSYEQYF. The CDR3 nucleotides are TGTGCCAGCAGCCATGGACAGGGAGGTTCCTACGAGCAGTACTTC.

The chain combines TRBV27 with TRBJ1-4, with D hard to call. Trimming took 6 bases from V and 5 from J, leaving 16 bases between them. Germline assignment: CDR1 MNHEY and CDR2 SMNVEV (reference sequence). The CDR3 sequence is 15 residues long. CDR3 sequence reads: CASRESGRLNEKLFF. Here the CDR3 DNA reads TGTGCCAGCAGAGAGTCGGGTCGACTCAATGAAAAACTGTTTTTT.

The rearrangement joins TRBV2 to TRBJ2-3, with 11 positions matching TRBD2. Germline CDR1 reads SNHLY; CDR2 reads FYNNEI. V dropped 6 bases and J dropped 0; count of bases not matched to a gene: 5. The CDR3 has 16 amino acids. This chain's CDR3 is CASRETSGMSTDTQYF. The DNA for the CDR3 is TGTGCCAGCAGAGAGACTAGCGGGATGAGCACAGATACGCAGTATTTT.

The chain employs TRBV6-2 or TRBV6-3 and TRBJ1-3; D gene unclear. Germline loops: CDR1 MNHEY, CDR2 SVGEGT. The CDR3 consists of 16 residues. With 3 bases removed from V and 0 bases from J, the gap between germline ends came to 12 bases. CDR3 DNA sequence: TGTGCCAGCAGTTATCCAGCGGTCCGCTCTGGAAACACCATATATTTT. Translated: CASSYPAVRSGNTIYF.

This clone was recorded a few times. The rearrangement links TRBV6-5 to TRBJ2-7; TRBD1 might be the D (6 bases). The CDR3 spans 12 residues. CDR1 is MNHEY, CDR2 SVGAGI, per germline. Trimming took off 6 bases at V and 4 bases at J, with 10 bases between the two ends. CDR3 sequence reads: CASRGQSYEQYF. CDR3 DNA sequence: TGTGCCAGCAGGGGACAATCGTACGAGCAGTACTTC.

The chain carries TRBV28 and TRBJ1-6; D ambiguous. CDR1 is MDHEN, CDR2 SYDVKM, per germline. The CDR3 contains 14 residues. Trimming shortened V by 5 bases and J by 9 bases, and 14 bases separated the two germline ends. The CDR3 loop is CASSSPIPGSPLHF. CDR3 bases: TGTGCCAGCAGTAGTCCCATACCGGGTTCACCCCTCCACTTT.

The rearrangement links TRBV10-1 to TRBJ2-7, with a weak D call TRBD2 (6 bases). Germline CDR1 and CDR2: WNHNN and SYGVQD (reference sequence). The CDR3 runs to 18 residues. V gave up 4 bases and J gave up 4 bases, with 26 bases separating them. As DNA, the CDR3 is TGCGCCAGCAGTGTTGGAGGGTGTTTTTTATTGGGATCTTACGAGCAGTACTTC. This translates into CASSVGGCFLLGSYEQYF.

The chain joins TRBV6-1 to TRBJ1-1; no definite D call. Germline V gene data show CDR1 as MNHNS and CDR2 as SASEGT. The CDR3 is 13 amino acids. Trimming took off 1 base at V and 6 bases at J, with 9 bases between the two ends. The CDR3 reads CASSEDQRAEAFF. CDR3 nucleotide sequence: TGTGCCAGCAGTGAAGACCAGAGGGCTGAAGCTTTCTTT.

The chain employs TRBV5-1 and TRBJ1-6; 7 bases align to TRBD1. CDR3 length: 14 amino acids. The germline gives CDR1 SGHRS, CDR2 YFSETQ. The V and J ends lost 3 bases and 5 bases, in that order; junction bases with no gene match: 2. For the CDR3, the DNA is TGCGCCAGCAGCTGGGACAGCAATAATTCACCCCTCCACTTT. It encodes CASSWDSNNSPLHF.

CDR3 DNA sequence: TGTGCCAGCAGCCTCATCGGTCCTACGCAGTATTTT. Its protein is CASSLIGPTQYF. The chain links TRBV14 to TRBJ2-3; no clear D. The CDR3 is 12 amino acids. Germline assignment: CDR1 SGHDN and CDR2 FVKESK. The V gene lost 4 bases and the J gene lost 8 bases, with 10 bases spanning the gap.

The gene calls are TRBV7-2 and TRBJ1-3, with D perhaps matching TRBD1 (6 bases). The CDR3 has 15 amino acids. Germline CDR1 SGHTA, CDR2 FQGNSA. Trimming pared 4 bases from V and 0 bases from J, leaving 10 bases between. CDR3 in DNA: TGTGCCAGCAGCTCGGGACACTACTCTGGAAACACCATATATTTT. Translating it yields CASSSGHYSGNTIYF.

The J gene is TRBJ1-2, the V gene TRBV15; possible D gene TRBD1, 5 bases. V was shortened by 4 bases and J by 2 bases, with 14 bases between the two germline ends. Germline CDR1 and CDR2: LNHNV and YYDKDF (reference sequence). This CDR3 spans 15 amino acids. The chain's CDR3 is CATSTMAGTNYGYTF. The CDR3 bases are TGTGCCACCAGCACCATGGCGGGGACCAACTATGGCTACACCTTC.

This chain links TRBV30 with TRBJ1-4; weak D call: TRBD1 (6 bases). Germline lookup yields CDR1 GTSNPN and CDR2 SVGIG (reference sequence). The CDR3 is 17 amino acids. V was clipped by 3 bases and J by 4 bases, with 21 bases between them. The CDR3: CAWRTPHYREVNEKLFF. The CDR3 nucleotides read TGTGCCTGGAGGACCCCACACTACAGGGAAGTTAATGAAAAACTGTTTTTT.

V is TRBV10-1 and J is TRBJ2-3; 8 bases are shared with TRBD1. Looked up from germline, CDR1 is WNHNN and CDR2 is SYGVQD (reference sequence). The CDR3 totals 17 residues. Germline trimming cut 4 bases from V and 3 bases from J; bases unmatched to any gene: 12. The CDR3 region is CASSGAPGTGVTDTQYF. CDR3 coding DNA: TGCGCCAGCAGTGGTGCTCCCGGGACAGGAGTTACAGATACGCAGTATTTT.

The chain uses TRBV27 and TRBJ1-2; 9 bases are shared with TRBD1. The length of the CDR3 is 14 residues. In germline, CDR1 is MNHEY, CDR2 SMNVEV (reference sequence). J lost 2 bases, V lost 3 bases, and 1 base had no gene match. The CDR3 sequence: CASSFGQGNYGYTF. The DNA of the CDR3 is TGTGCCAGCAGTTTCGGACAGGGGAACTATGGCTACACCTTC.

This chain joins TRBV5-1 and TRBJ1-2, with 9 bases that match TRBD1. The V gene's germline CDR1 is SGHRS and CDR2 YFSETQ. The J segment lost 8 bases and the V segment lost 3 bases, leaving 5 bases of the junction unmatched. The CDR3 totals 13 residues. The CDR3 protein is CASSSGQGWGYTF. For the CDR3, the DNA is TGCGCCAGCAGCTCGGGACAGGGTTGGGGCTACACCTTC.

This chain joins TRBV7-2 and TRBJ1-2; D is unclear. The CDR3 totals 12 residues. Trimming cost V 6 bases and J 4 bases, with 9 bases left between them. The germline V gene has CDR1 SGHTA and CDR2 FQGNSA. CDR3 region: CASRPTAYGYTF. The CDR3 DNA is TGTGCCAGCAGACCTACTGCCTATGGCTACACCTTC. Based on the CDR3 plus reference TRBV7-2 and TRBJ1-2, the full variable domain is GAGVSQSPSNKVTEKGKDVELRCDPISGHTALYWYRQSLGQGLEFLIYFQGNSAPDKSGLPSDRFSAERTGGSVSTLTIQRTQQEDSAVYLCASRPTAYGYTFGSGTRLTVV.

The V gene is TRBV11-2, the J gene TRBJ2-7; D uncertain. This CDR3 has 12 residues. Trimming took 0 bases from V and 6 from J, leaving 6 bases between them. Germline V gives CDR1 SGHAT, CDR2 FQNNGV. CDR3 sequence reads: CASSLDRSEQYF. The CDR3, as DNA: TGTGCCAGCAGCTTAGATCGCAGCGAGCAGTACTTC. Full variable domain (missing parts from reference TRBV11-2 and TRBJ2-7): EAGVAQSPRYKIIEKRQSVAFWCNPISGHATLYWYQQILGQGPKLLIQFQNNGVVDDSQLPKDRFSAERLKGVDSTLKIQPAKLEDSAVYLCASSLDRSEQYFGPGTRLTVT.

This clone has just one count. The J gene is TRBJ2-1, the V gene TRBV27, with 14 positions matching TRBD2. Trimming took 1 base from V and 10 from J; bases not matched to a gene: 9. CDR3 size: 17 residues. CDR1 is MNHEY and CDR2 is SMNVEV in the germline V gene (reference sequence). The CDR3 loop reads CASSLYGRLAGGPEQFF. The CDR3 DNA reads TGTGCCAGCAGTTTATACGGGCGACTAGCGGGAGGGCCGGAGCAGTTCTTC.

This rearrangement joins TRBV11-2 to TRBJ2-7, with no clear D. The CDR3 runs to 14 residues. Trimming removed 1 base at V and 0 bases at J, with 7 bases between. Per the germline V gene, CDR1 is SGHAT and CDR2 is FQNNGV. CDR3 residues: CASSLVLFSYEQYF. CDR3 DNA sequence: TGTGCCAGCAGCTTAGTTCTGTTCTCCTACGAGCAGTACTTC.

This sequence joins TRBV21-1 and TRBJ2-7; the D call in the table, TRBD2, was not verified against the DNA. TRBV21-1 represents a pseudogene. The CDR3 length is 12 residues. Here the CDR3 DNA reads TGTGCCAGCAGCGTGAGCTCCTACGAGCAGTACTTC. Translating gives CASSVSSYEQYF.

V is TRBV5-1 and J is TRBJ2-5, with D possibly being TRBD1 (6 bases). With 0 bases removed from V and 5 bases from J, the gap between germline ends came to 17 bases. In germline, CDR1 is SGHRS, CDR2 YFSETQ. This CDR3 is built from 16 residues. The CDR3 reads CASSLAAGALGETQYF. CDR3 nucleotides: TGCGCCAGCAGCTTGGCAGCAGGGGCCTTGGGGGAGACCCAGTACTTC.

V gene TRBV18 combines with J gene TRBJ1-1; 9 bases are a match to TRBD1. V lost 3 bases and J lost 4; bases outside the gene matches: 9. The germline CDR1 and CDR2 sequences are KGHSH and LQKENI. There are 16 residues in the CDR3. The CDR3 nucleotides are TGTGCCAGCTCACCGAGGACAGGGGATGATGGCACTGAAGCTTTCTTT. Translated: CASSPRTGDDGTEAFF.

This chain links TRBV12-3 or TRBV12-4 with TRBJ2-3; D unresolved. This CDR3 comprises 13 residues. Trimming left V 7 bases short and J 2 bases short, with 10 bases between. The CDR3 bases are TGTGCCAGCATCCTGGAGTCCACAGATACGCAGTATTTT. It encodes CASILESTDTQYF.

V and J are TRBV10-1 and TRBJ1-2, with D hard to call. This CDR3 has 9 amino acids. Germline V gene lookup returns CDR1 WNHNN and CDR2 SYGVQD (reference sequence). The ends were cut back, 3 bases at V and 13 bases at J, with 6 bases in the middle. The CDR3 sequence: CASSETPTF. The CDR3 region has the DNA TGCGCCAGCAGTGAAACACCCACCTTC.